Sequencing of this T cell receptor (beta chain) was carried out in a study of blood T cell repertoires in COVID-19. The wider study: T cells, B-cell-depleted T cells, or PBMCs supplied cDNA or gDNA.

This clone was seen a handful of times. Enrolled through a virtual design, the participants were between 18 and 89 years of age and came from about two dozen US areas. Methods used by the authors: Reference gene primer amplification gave estimated nucleated cell counts. TCRdb's table, derived via immunoSEQ multiplex PCR, lists solely in-frame clones and lacks some. That table gives V, J and clone size, and the DNA gave D and trimming. The repertoire holds approximately 170,000 clones, with approximately 79% as singletons. The length of the CDR3 is 18 residues. Germline assignment: CDR1 SGHVS and CDR2 FQNEAQ. Losses at the gene ends were 4 bases for V and 0 bases for J; bases not matched to a gene: 10.

Sequencing was carried out using PBMCs or T cells enriched from blood (not recorded which). This TCR was recovered from an older woman in a cohort exposed to, infected with or recovered from COVID-19 (not recorded which). The chain couples TRBV7-8 to TRBJ2-1; 9 bases line up with TRBD1. CDR3 sequence reads: CASSSPTGTGLSYNEQFF. The CDR3 nucleotides are TGTGCCAGCAGCTCCCCGACAGGGACAGGGCTCTCCTACAATGAGCAGTTCTTC. The full variable domain, in which reference TRBV7-8 and TRBJ2-1 provide the parts outside the CDR3, is GAGVSQSPRYKVAKRGQDVALRCDPISGHVSLFWYQQALGQGPEFLTYFQNEAQLDKSGLPSDRFFAERPEGSVSTLKIQRTQQEDSAVYLCASSSPTGTGLSYNEQFFGPGTRLTVL.